The 19 T cell receptor beta chains reported below all come from one sample, sequenced in a study of T cells in localized non-small cell lung cancer. Measured with immunoSEQ multiplex PCR; TCRdb has only the in-frame clones, and not every one. Among tens of thousands of clones listed, over 80% were seen once. This specimen was peripheral blood, taken before any cancer treatment. These receptors were obtained from a man aged 40-75 years with stage I squamous cell lung carcinoma.

The gene calls are TRBV5-1 and TRBJ1-1, with 7 bases matching TRBD1. The junction had 9 bases not matched to a gene; V was cut back by 3 bases and J by 7 bases. The CDR3 has 14 residues. Germline CDR1 reads SGHRS; CDR2 reads YFSETQ. The chain's CDR3 is CASSSGTEYLEAFF. CDR3 nucleotides: TGCGCCAGCAGCTCCGGGACAGAATATCTTGAAGCTTTCTTT. Variable domain in full (rest from reference TRBV5-1 and TRBJ1-1): KAGVTQTPRYLIKTRGQQVTLSCSPISGHRSVSWYQQTPGQGLQFLFEYFSETQRNKGNFPGRFSGRQFSNSRSEMNVSTLELGDSALYLCASSSGTEYLEAFFGQGTRLTVV.

V is TRBV27 and J is TRBJ2-7; 9 positions match TRBD2. The trim removed 6 bases at V and 1 base at J, leaving 25 bases unmatched. Germline CDR1 MNHEY, CDR2 SMNVEV (reference sequence). This CDR3 is 21 amino acids long. The CDR3 DNA reads TGTGCCAGCAGCCGTAAACCTGCTGGTGCTAGCGGGGCAACCTGGTCCTACGAGCAGTACTTC. The encoded protein is CASSRKPAGASGATWSYEQYF.

The chain combines TRBV28 with TRBJ2-1; D unclear. Germline V lookup: CDR1 MDHEN, CDR2 SYDVKM. The CDR3 is 11 amino acids. V dropped 6 bases and J dropped 10 bases, with 10 bases sitting between them. The chain's CDR3 is CASSRVEEQFF. The DNA of the CDR3 is TGTGCCAGCAGCCGTGTGGAAGAGCAGTTCTTC.

Here the CDR3 reads CASSLDLWNTIYF. The DNA of the CDR3 is TGTGCCAGCAGCTTAGATCTTTGGAACACCATATATTTT. The chain uses TRBV11-2 and TRBJ1-3; D is unclear. V was trimmed by 0 bases and J by 7 bases, leaving 7 bases between them. Looked up from germline, CDR1 is SGHAT and CDR2 is FQNNGV. This CDR3 spans 13 amino acids.

The chain has TRBV5-4 and TRBJ2-7; D not resolved. The CDR3 totals 14 residues. Trimming stripped 0 bases from V and 6 bases from J, with 13 bases between. The germline V gene has CDR1 SGHNT and CDR2 YYREEE (reference sequence). The CDR3 region is CASSLGASGAEQYF. CDR3 sequence (DNA): TGTGCCAGCAGCTTGGGAGCCTCCGGTGCCGAGCAGTACTTC.

In its sample, this clone was seen a few times. The chain combines TRBV6-6 with TRBJ1-5; D gene ambiguous. Germline CDR1 MNHNY, CDR2 SVGAGI (reference sequence). V was cut by 8 bases and J by 4 bases, with 12 bases left in between. The CDR3 is 13 amino acids. CDR3 region: CASGGSLNQPQHF. The CDR3 bases are TGTGCCAGCGGAGGCAGCTTGAATCAGCCCCAGCATTTT.

V and J are TRBV2 and TRBJ1-2; D remains unclear. Germline values: CDR1 SNHLY, CDR2 FYNNEI. The CDR3 loop spans 13 amino acids. Trimming left V 8 bases short and J 8 bases short, with 18 bases between. The CDR3 here is CASGRGGQAGYTF. As DNA, the CDR3 is TGTGCCAGCGGTCGGGGAGGGCAAGCCGGCTACACCTTC.

This rearrangement joins TRBV5-4 to TRBJ2-5; D remains unclear. Trimming stripped 3 bases from V and 0 bases from J, with 6 bases between. The germline V gene encodes CDR1 SGHNT and CDR2 YYREEE (reference sequence). This CDR3 spans 13 amino acids. The CDR3 spells CASSSSDQETQYF. Here the CDR3 DNA reads TGTGCCAGCAGCTCCTCCGACCAAGAGACCCAGTACTTC.

J is TRBJ2-5 and V is TRBV5-4; TRBD2 agrees at 11 bases. With V trimmed by 4 bases and J by 2 bases, 7 bases remained unmatched. Germline values: CDR1 SGHNT, CDR2 YYREEE (reference sequence). The CDR3 extends over 16 amino acids. CDR3 nucleotides: TGTGCCAGCAGCCTACTTAGCGGGGGGGGACAAGAGACCCAGTACTTC. Translated: CASSLLSGGGQETQYF.

The chain couples TRBV2 to TRBJ1-4, with TRBD1 as a possible D gene (5 bases). This CDR3 region has 12 residues. V dropped 6 bases and J dropped 11 bases, with 13 bases sitting between them. Looked up from germline, CDR1 is SNHLY and CDR2 is FYNNEI. The DNA of the CDR3 is TGTGCCAGCAGCCCAAACAGGAGTAAACTGTTTTTT. Its protein product is CASSPNRSKLFF.

This chain connects TRBV5-1 to TRBJ2-5; D unclear. The CDR3 has 16 residues. V lost 0 bases and J lost 1, with 13 bases in between. From germline, CDR1 is SGHRS and CDR2 YFSETQ. The CDR3 sequence is CASSLGYGRFQETQYF. CDR3 nucleotide sequence: TGCGCCAGCAGCTTGGGCTACGGACGGTTCCAAGAGACCCAGTACTTC.

This chain connects TRBV6-5 to TRBJ1-2; 9 bases agree with TRBD1. The CDR3 covers 13 residues. Trimming at V came to 6 bases and at J to 7 bases, leaving 6 bases not matched to a gene. Germline lookup yields CDR1 MNHEY and CDR2 SVGAGI. The CDR3 nucleotides read TGTGCCAGCAGAGGGACAGGGCGGTTTGGCTACACCTTC. Its translation is CASRGTGRFGYTF.

The chain recombines TRBV11-2 with TRBJ2-6, with 7 bases fitting TRBD1. Trimming took 0 bases from V and 4 from J; bases not matched to a gene: 12. CDR1 is SGHAT, CDR2 FQNNGV, per germline. This CDR3 comprises 19 residues. The CDR3 protein is CASSLDPLTGTYGANVLTF. The CDR3 bases are TGTGCCAGCAGCTTAGATCCCCTGACAGGGACCTACGGGGCCAACGTCCTGACTTTC.

This clone was seen more than once but under ten times. The chain joins TRBV6-6 to TRBJ1-2, with 10 bases that match TRBD1. Germline V gene data show CDR1 as MNHNY and CDR2 as SVGAGI (reference sequence). V was pared by 6 bases and J by 4 bases, with 5 bases of the junction left unmatched. The CDR3 spans 14 residues. CDR3 sequence (DNA): TGTGCCAGCAGACGACAGGGGGCGAGCTATGGCTACACCTTC. It is translated as CASRRQGASYGYTF.

The chain couples TRBV11-2 to TRBJ2-7; possibly TRBD2 for D (6 bases). CDR3 length: 17 amino acids. The germline CDR1 and CDR2 sequences are SGHAT and FQNNGV. V lost 1 base, J lost 2 bases, and 18 bases lay in between. The CDR3 loop reads CASSLADVLASPYEQYF. CDR3 nucleotides: TGTGCCAGCAGCTTAGCGGATGTTCTAGCGAGTCCCTACGAGCAGTACTTC.

The genes are TRBV7-6 and TRBJ2-1, with 11 bases matching TRBD2. Unmatched junction bases numbered 8, after V lost 4 bases and J lost 9 bases. Germline loops: CDR1 SGHVS, CDR2 FNYEAQ. CDR3 length: 15 residues. CDR3 coding DNA: TGTGCCAGCAGCTCAACGACTAGCGGGGTGTCTGAGCAGTTCTTC. Translated, it gives CASSSTTSGVSEQFF. The full variable domain, completed using reference TRBV7-6 and TRBJ2-1, is GAGVSQSPRYKVTKRGQDVALRCDPISGHVSLYWYRQALGQGPEFLTYFNYEAQQDKSGLPNDRFSAERPEGSISTLTIQRTEQRDSAMYRCASSSTTSGVSEQFFGPGTRLTVL.

The CDR3 DNA is TGTGCCAGCAGTGAATCTTGGGACAGGCCAAACAATGAGCAGTTCTTC. Its translation: CASSESWDRPNNEQFF. V usage is TRBV25-1 and J usage is TRBJ2-1, with 8 bases fitting TRBD1. Germline V CDR1 and CDR2: MGHDK, SYGVNS. J gave up 5 bases and V 1 base, and 7 bases lay outside the gene matches. The CDR3 spans 16 residues.

The chain recombines TRBV7-3 with TRBJ1-1; TRBD1 is a possible D gene (5 bases). Germline V lookup: CDR1 SGHTA, CDR2 FQGTGA. The CDR3 runs 15 residues. Trimming stripped 2 bases from V and 5 bases from J, with 15 bases between. The CDR3 reads CASSLLPGLETEAFF. The CDR3 DNA sequence: TGTGCCAGCAGCTTATTGCCAGGGCTGGAAACTGAAGCTTTCTTT.

The rearrangement joins TRBV4-1 to TRBJ2-5; the D is unclear. V lost 1 base to trimming and J lost 4 bases, with 13 bases between them. The CDR3 has 15 amino acids. CDR1 MGHRA and CDR2 YSYEKL come from the germline V gene. DNA for the CDR3: TGCGCCAGCAGCCAAGGGAATGGGAATAGAGAGACCCAGTACTTC. Its protein is CASSQGNGNRETQYF.